These 15 T cell receptor beta chains came from one sample sequenced in a study of tumor-infiltrating lymphocytes in primary liver carcinoma. Germline DNA was extracted alongside blood RNA, which was obtained from unsorted whole blood. Priming with a constant-region primer yielded TCR beta cDNA from 450 to 600 ng total RNA. Each TCR beta library was derived from three nested multiplex PCR rounds that employed slightly modified ARM-PCR. Rounds one and two of PCR, each of 10 to 11 cycles, were primed with TRBV1-TRBV30 forward primers and a C-beta reverse primer. TCRdb fed the multiplex PCR reads into MiXCR, producing one record per CDR3 protein. Among around 330,000 distinct CDR3 sequences listed, approximately 65% were seen once. Sample: peripheral blood. The receptor source for this set is a man aged 35 to 55 with primary liver carcinoma and hepatitis B virus infection.

About this clonotype itself: The junction shows a germline mismatch at one end, possibly a read error. This chain connects TRBV11-3 to TRBJ1-5; D remains ambiguous. Germline V gene data show CDR1 as SGHNT and CDR2 as YENEEA. The CDR3 runs 15 residues. CDR3 bases: TGTGCCAGCACCGAATCGTATTATAGCAACCAGCCCCAGCATTTT. Its protein product is CASTESYYSNQPQHF. Supplemented by reference TRBV11-3 and TRBJ1-5, the full variable domain reads EAGVVQSPRYKIIEKKQPVAFWCNPISGHNTLYWYLQNLGQGPELLIRYENEEAVDDSQLPKDRFSAERLKGVDSTLKIQPAELGDSAVYLCASTESYYSNQPQHFGDGTRLSIL.

This clonotype showed up many times. This chain links TRBV11-2 with TRBJ2-1, with TRBD2 matching 8 bases. The germline gives CDR1 SGHAT, CDR2 FQNNGV. The CDR3 totals 17 residues. Trimming cost V 0 bases and J 3 bases; bases outside gene matches: 7. CDR3 protein: CASSLDRGGRFYNEQFF. The CDR3 DNA reads TGTGCCAGCAGCTTAGATAGGGGCGGGAGGTTCTACAATGAGCAGTTCTTC.

To note about this clonotype: A much larger clone differs from this one at a single base, so this may be a read error. In this CDR3 the conserved last residue, phenylalanine or tryptophan, is missing, so a read error is likely. This CDR3 reads CASLEHSGANVLTI. CDR3 in DNA: TGTGCCAGCCTGGAACACTCTGGGGCCAACGTCCTGACTATC. This chain joins TRBV12-3 or TRBV12-4 and TRBJ2-6; D ambiguous. The CDR3 consists of 14 residues. The germline V and J ends were trimmed by 8 bases and 0 bases, with 8 bases remaining between them.

To note about this clonotype: A read error may produce the germline difference seen at one junction end. The chain joins TRBV29-1 to TRBJ2-1; 7 bases match TRBD1. The germline gives CDR1 SQVTM, CDR2 ANQGSEA. This CDR3 spans 12 amino acids. For the CDR3, the DNA is TGCAGGGCTATGAGGGGGCTTAATGAGCACTTCTTC. Translation gives CRAMRGLNEHFF.

On this clonotype: This may be a read error: a much more frequent sequence differs by one nucleotide. This chain joins TRBV6-2 or TRBV6-3 and TRBJ2-1, with D possibly being TRBD1 (6 bases). Germline V CDR1 and CDR2: MNHEY, SVGEGT. The CDR3 sequence is 16 residues long. The V and J ends lost 6 bases and 7 bases respectively, with 22 bases between them. The DNA of the CDR3 is TGTGCCAGCAGCCTGAGCCCGGGACACGGTTCGAATGAGCAGTTCTTC. Its translation is CASSLSPGHGSNEQFF.

As concerns this clonotype: A single base separates this from a much larger clone, so it may be a read error. V and J are TRBV5-6 and TRBJ2-1; no clear D gene. The germline gives CDR1 SGHDT, CDR2 YYEEEE. This CDR3 spans 17 amino acids. The CDR3 bases are TGTGCCAGCAGCGACCCAGCCCAGGAAATAATCTACAATGAGCAGTTGTTC. Residues: CASSDPAQEIIYNEQLF.

The chain is built from TRBV24-1 and TRBJ2-7; 7 bases align to TRBD2. This CDR3 is built from 12 residues. Losses at the gene ends were 5 bases for V and 6 bases for J; bases not matched to a gene: 3. Germline loops: CDR1 KGHDR, CDR2 SFDVKD. The CDR3 DNA sequence: TGTGCCACCAGTGGCCGGACTAGCGAGCAGTACTTC. Translating gives CATSGRTSEQYF.

This clonotype was seen a few times. This chain links TRBV30 with TRBJ2-3; no reliable D call. CDR1 is GTSNPN, CDR2 SVGIG, per germline (reference sequence). V lost 2 bases to trimming and J lost 2 bases, with 8 bases between them. The CDR3 extends over 13 amino acids. The CDR3 coding sequence is TGTGCCTGGAGTCAGGTTCTCACAGATACGCAGTATTTT. Its translation is CAWSQVLTDTQYF.

Turning to this clonotype: A read error may be the cause here, since a much bigger clone is one base away. Here the CDR3 DNA reads TGTGCCAGCAGCCAAGTTGGGCTAGCGGGAGGGCCTAGCGAGCAGTACTTC. Translating it yields CASSQVGLAGGPSEQYF. The J gene is TRBJ2-7, the V gene TRBV4-2; the match to TRBD2 covers 12 bases. This CDR3 has 17 residues. CDR1 and CDR2 from the germline V gene are LGHNA and YNFKEQ. Trimming at V came to 1 base and at J to 6 bases, leaving 10 bases not matched to a gene.

In regard to this clonotype: Because it lacks the conserved phenylalanine or tryptophan at the end, this CDR3 is likely a read error. The DNA is left out, because the CDR3 cannot be placed on it with certainty; the CDR3 is given as TCRdb lists it. This chain connects TRBV6-5 to TRBJ2-7; the table names TRBD2, a call not compared with the DNA. Germline V gene data show CDR1 as MNHEY and CDR2 as SVGAGI. Ends included, the CDR3 has 16 residues. CDR3 amino acids: CAGWTSGRTSAYEQYL.

This clonotype occurred a few times. The J gene is TRBJ2-5, the V gene TRBV5-1; D possibly corresponds to TRBD1 (6 bases). CDR3 length equals 13 residues. Germline CDR1 reads SGHRS; CDR2 reads YFSETQ. V lost 4 bases to trimming and J lost 5 bases, with 12 bases between them. The CDR3 here is CASSAGGQETQYF. In nucleotides, the CDR3 is TGCGCCAGCAGCGCCGGAGGACAGGAGACCCAGTACTTC.

Points on this clonotype: Given a much more abundant clone one base away, this may be a read error. The rearrangement links TRBV6-1 to TRBJ1-5; D unclear. The CDR3 has 15 amino acids. In germline, CDR1 is MNHNS, CDR2 SASEGT. The ends were cut back, 0 bases at V and 11 bases at J, with 17 bases in the middle. As DNA, the CDR3 is TGTGCCAGCAGTGAAGCTTTGGGAGGTAGCCAGTCCCAGCATTTT. Its translation is CASSEALGGSQSQHF.

About this clonotype itself: Its ends do not fully match the called genes, so a read error is possible. The chain combines TRBV11-2 with TRBJ2-1, with 8 bases lining up with TRBD2. The germline CDR1 and CDR2 sequences are SGHAT and FQNNGV. The CDR3 length is 14 residues. CDR3 in amino acids: CAISPGGPYNEQFF. For the CDR3, the DNA is TGTGCCATCAGCCCGGGAGGGCCGTACAATGAGCAGTTCTTC.

A note on this clonotype: This sequence may be a read error, since a much larger clone differs from it by one base. The chain has TRBV6-2 or TRBV6-3 and TRBJ2-1; 10 bases are shared with TRBD2. The CDR3 is made up of 15 amino acids. CDR1 is MNHEY, CDR2 SVGEGT, per germline. V was pared by 9 bases and J by 8 bases, with 13 bases of the junction left unmatched. The CDR3 is CASLLTSGWFDEQFF. The DNA for the CDR3 is TGTGCCAGTCTGTTGACTAGCGGGTGGTTTGATGAGCAGTTCTTC.

Regarding this clonotype: A single base separates this from a much larger clone, so it may be a read error. The chain has TRBV12-5 and TRBJ2-1; TRBD2 is a possible D gene (5 bases). The CDR3 spans 11 residues. Germline loops: CDR1 LGHNT, CDR2 FRNRAP. The CDR3 nucleotides read TGTACTAGTGGTCGAGAGGATGAGCAGTTCTTC. This codes for CTSGREDEQFF.